This T cell receptor beta chain was identified in a study of shared clonotypes between healthy human individuals. The overall study: For every donor, three CD4 naive, three CD4 memory, two CD8 naive and one CD8 memory plates were used.

Germline CDR1 and CDR2: LNHNV and YYDKDF (reference sequence). The CDR3 is 14 amino acids. The germline V and J ends were trimmed by 6 bases and 1 base, with 10 bases remaining between them. Assay used: immunoSEQ multiplex PCR; TCRdb lists only in-frame clones, some missing. The sample yields roughly 2.5 million clones, approximately 94% seen once. Findings of the study overall: Generation probability values for non-shared clonotypes were lower than those for clonotypes shared by all four donors. It was anticipated that sequencing depth would influence how many clonotypes donors shared.

A note on this clone: Antigen: not known.

Sequenced material: naive CD4+ T cells sorted from blood. Sample subset: CD45RA+ positively selected. The clonotype was recovered from a man between 18 and 29 years old in good health. The genes are TRBV15 and TRBJ1-5; D gene ambiguous. DNA for the CDR3: TGTGCCACCAGAGATGGGGTCAGCAATCAGCCCCAGCATTTT. Protein: CATRDGVSNQPQHF.